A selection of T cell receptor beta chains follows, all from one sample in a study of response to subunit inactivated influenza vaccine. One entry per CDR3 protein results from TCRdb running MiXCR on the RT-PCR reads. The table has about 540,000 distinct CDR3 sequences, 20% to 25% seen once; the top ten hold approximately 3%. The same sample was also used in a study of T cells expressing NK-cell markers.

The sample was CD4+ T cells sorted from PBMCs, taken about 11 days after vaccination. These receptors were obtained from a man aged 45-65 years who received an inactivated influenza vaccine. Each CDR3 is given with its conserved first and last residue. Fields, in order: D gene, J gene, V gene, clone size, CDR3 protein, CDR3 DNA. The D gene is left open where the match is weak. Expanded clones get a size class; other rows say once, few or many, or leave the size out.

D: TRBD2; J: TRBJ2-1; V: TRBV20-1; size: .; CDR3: CSARDLRLAGGYNEQFF; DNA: TGCAGTGCTAGAGATCTAAGACTAGCGGGGGGCTACAATGAGCAGTTCTTC
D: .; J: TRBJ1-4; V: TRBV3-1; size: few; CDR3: CASSPGIGGRLELFF; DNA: TGTGCCAGCAGCCCCGGGATTGGGGGGCGCCTGGAACTGTTTTTT
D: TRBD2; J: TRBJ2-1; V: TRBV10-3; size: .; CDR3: CAISVSGGYNEQFF; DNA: TGTGCCATCAGTGTTAGCGGGGGCTACAATGAGCAGTTCTTC
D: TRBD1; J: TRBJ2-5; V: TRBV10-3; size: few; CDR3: CASDHGQGETQYF; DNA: TGTGCCAGCGATCATGGACAGGGAGAGACCCAGTACTTC
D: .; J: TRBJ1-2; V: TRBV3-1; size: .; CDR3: CASSQRSYGYTF; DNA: TGTGCCAGCAGCCAACGCAGCTATGGCTACACCTTC
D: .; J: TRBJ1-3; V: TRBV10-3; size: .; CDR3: CAISAEGPGNTIYF; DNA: TGTGCCATCAGTGCTGAGGGACCGGGAAACACCATATATTTT
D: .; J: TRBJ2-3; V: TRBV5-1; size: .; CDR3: CASSFGSTSTDTQYF; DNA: TGCGCCAGCAGCTTTGGCTCCACTAGCACAGATACGCAGTATTTT
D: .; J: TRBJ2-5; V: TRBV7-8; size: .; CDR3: CASSQAQTQYF; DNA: TGTGCCAGCAGCCAAGCCCAGACCCAGTACTTC
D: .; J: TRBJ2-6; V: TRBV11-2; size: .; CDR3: CASSSRQVSLLGANVLTF; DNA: TGTGCCAGCAGCTCCAGACAGGTCTCACTTCTTGGGGCCAACGTCCTGACTTTC
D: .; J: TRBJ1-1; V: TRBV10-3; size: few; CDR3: CAISLGTENTEAFF; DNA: TGTGCCATCAGTCTCGGGACGGAGAACACTGAAGCTTTCTTT
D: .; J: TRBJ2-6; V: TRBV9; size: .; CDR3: CASSVGGGPGANVLTF; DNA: TGTGCCAGCAGCGTAGGGGGAGGACCTGGGGCCAACGTCCTGACTTTC
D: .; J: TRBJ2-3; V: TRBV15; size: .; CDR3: CATSNVDTQYF; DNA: TGTGCCACCAGCAACGTGGATACGCAGTATTTT
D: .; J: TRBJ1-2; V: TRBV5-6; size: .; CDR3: CASRRGGGDYGYTF; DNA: TGTGCCAGCAGACGAGGAGGGGGGGACTATGGCTACACCTTC
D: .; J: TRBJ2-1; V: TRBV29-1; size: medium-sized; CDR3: CSVGFLDEQFF; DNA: TGCAGCGTTGGTTTCCTGGATGAGCAGTTCTTC
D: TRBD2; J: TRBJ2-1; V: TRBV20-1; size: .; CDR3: CSAPSSGRGNEQFF; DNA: TGCAGTGCCCCGAGTAGCGGGAGGGGTAATGAGCAGTTCTTC
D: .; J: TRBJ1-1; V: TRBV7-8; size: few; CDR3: CASSLFGYEAFF; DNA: TGTGCCAGCAGCTTATTTGGGTACGAAGCTTTCTTT
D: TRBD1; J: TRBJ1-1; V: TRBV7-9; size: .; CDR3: CASSHGQGFGSTEAFF; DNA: TGTGCCAGCAGTCACGGACAGGGTTTCGGAAGCACTGAAGCTTTCTTT
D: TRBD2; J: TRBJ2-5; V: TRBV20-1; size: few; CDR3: CSAMGLPETQETQYF; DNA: TGCAGTGCAATGGGACTACCGGAAACACAAGAGACCCAGTACTTC
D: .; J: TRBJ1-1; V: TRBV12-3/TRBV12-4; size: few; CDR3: CASTKGGETEAFF; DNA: TGTGCCAGCACCAAGGGGGGGGAAACTGAAGCTTTCTTT
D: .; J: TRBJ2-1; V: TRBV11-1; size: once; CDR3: CASSLGGSFREQFF; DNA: TGTGCCAGCAGCTTAGGGGGTTCCTTTCGGGAGCAGTTCTTC
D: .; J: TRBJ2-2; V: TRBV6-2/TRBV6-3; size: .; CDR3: CASSYSQGNTGELFF; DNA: TGTGCCAGCAGTTATTCACAGGGAAACACCGGGGAGCTGTTTTTT
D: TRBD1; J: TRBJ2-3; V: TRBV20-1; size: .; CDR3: CSAPIRDRGLLDTQYF; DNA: TGCAGTGCTCCGATCCGGGACAGGGGGCTCCTCGATACGCAGTATTTT
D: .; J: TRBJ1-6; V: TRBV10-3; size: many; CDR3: CAISADRLPSPLHF; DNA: TGTGCCATCAGCGCAGACAGACTACCTTCACCCCTCCACTTT
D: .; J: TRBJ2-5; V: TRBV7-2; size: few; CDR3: CASSLVPGRGAETQYF; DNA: TGTGCCAGCAGCTTAGTACCCGGTCGGGGTGCAGAGACCCAGTACTTC